This TCR beta chain came from a study of blood T cell repertoires in COVID-19. The overall study: T cells, B-cell-depleted T cells, or PBMCs supplied cDNA or gDNA.

Some clones are missing from TCRdb's copy, which holds only in-frame ones; the method was immunoSEQ multiplex PCR. Of around 190,000 clones in the sample, 88% were seen once. This CDR3 spans 15 amino acids. Per the germline V gene, CDR1 is SGDLS and CDR2 is YYNGEE. Trimming left V 0 bases short and J 4 bases short, with 13 bases between. This clone appeared once. Sequenced input: peripheral blood. This TCR was sampled from a human donor in a cohort sampled during active COVID-19. The V gene is TRBV9, the J gene TRBJ2-5; weak D call: TRBD2 (6 bases). CDR3 in amino acids: CASSVDGRGRETQYF. CDR3 in DNA: TGTGCCAGCAGCGTAGATGGTCGGGGGAGAGAGACCCAGTACTTC.